A single T cell receptor (beta chain) is shown here with its context. Its antigen is unidentified. This CDR3 comprises 14 residues. Germline CDR1 SGHRS, CDR2 YFSETQ. V was clipped by 4 bases and J by 5 bases, with 12 bases between them. The data were obtained in a study of cytomegalovirus exposure and HLA in healthy donors. Broader study findings: Reportedly, diagnosis of cytomegalovirus status by the classifier showed high specificity and sensitivity. In vitro confirmation showed three CMV-associated chains to be CMV antigen specific.

The validation cohort, a group of under 150 subjects, included the donors and was separate from the approximately 670-subject first cohort. The data were produced by immunoSEQ multiplex PCR, yet TCRdb's version contains in-frame clones alone and is incomplete. The table shows approximately 300,000 clones, with about nine tenths occurring only once. The chain has TRBV5-1 and TRBJ2-2; tentatively, D is TRBD1 (5 bases). Sequenced sample: PBMCs. This clonotype was obtained from a woman aged 18-35 years in good health and CMV-seronegative. CDR3 region: CASSPDYRTGELFF. The CDR3 DNA follows: TGCGCCAGCAGCCCGGATTACAGGACCGGGGAGCTGTTTTTT.